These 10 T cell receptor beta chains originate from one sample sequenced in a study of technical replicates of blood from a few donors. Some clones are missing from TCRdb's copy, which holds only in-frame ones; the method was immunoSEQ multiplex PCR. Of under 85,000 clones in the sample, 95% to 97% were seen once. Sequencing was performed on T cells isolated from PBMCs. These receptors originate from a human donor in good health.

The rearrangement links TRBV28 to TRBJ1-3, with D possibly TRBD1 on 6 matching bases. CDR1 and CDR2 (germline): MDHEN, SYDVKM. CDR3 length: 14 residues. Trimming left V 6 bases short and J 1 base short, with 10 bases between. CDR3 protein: CASSRDISGNTIYF. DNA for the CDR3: TGTGCCAGCAGCAGGGACATATCTGGAAACACCATATATTTT.

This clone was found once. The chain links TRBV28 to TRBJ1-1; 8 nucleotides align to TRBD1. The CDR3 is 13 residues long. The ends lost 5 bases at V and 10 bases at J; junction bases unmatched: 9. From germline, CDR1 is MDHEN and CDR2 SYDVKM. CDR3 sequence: CASSPPVQGAAFF. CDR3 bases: TGTGCCAGCAGTCCCCCCGTGCAGGGGGCAGCTTTCTTT.

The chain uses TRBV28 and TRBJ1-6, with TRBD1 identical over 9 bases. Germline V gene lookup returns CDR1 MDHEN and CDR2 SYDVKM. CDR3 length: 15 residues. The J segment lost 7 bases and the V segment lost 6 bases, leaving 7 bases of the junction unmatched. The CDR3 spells CASRLSGQGNSPLHF. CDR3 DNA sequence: TGTGCCAGCAGACTCAGTGGACAGGGGAATTCACCCCTCCACTTT.

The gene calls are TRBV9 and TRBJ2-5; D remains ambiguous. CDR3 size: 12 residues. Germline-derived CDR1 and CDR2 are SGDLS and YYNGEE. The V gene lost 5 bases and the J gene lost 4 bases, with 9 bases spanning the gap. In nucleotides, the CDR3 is TGTGCCAGCAGTGGGCTCGCAGAGACCCAGTACTTC. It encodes CASSGLAETQYF.

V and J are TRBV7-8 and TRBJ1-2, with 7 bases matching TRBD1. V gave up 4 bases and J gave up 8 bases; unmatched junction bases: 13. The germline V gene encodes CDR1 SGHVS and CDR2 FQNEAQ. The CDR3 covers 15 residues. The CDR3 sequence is CASSSGTERLGGYTF. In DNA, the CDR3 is TGTGCCAGCAGCTCCGGGACAGAAAGACTCGGCGGCTACACCTTC.

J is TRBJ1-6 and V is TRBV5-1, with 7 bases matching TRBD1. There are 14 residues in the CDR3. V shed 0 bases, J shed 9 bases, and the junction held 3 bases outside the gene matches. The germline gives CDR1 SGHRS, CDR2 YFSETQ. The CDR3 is CASSLGDRVSPLHF. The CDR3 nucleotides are TGCGCCAGCAGCTTGGGAGACAGGGTTTCACCCCTCCACTTT.

Written as DNA, the CDR3 is TGCAGCGTTGGGCGGGGGGGCCCACGGCGCACAGATACGCAGTATTTT. It encodes CSVGRGGPRRTDTQYF. The V gene is TRBV29-1, the J gene TRBJ2-3, with 9 bases lining up with TRBD2. Germline CDR1 and CDR2: SQVTM and ANQGSEA. The CDR3 covers 16 residues. V dropped 4 bases and J dropped 1; count of bases not matched to a gene: 9.

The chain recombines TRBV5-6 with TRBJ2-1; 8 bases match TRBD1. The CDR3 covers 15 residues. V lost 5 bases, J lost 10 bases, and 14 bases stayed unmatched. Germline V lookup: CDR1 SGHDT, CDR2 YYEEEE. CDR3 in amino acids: CASSFLDRDFSEQFF. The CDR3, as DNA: TGTGCCAGCAGTTTTCTGGACAGGGACTTTAGCGAGCAGTTCTTC.

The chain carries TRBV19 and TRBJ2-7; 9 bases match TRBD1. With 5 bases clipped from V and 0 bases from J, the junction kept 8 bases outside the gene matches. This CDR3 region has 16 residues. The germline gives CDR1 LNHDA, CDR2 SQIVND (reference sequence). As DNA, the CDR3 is TGTGCCAGTAGTTGGGGGACAGGGACCCTCTCCTACGAGCAGTACTTC. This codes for CASSWGTGTLSYEQYF. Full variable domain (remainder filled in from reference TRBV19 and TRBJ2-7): DGGITQSPKYLFRKEGQNVTLSCEQNLNHDAMYWYRQDPGQGLRLIYYSQIVNDFQKGDIAEGYSVSREKKESFPLTVTSAQKNPTAFYLCASSWGTGTLSYEQYFGPGTRLTVT.

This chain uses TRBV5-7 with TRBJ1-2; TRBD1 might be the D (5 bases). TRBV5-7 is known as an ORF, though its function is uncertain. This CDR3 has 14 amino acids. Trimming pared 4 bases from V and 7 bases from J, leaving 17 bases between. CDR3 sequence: CASSRCGGLGGYTF. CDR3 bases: TGTGCCAGCAGCCGCTGCGGGGGATTAGGTGGCTACACCTTC.